Listed here are 2 T cell receptor beta chains from one sample, sequenced in a study of vaccination and CD4 T cells after COVID-19. With the Oncomine TCR Beta short-read assay, DNA from cultured CD4+ T cells was sequenced. MiXCR was run by TCRdb on the PCR reads, yielding one entry per CDR3 protein. This sample has 10,000 to 12,000 distinct CDR3 sequences; approximately 75% occur once, and the top ten carry around 8.1%. Their cognate antigens are unknown. Stated treatment: roughly 10-day PBMC culture with coronavirus spike peptide pools or control peptides (ViraFEST assay). The material sequenced was CD4+ T cells from blood, cultured in vitro. The origin of the receptors is a human donor who had recovered from COVID-19.

The rearrangement joins TRBV20-1 to TRBJ2-7; no clear D gene. V was pared by 3 bases and J by 4 bases, with 10 bases between. The CDR3 contains 12 residues. Germline CDR1 is DFQATT and CDR2 is SNEGSKA (reference sequence). CDR3 nucleotide sequence: TGCAGTGCTAGCCTGTCCGGGTACGAGCAGTACTTC. It encodes CSASLSGYEQYF.

The J gene is TRBJ1-1, the V gene TRBV7-2; 8 bases fit TRBD1. The CDR3 is 12 amino acids. The J segment lost 11 bases and the V segment lost 1 base, leaving 3 bases of the junction unmatched. Germline V lookup: CDR1 SGHTA, CDR2 FQGNSA. The CDR3 DNA reads TGTGCCAGCAGCTTAGGGCAGGGGGCGGCTTTCTTT. Encoded protein: CASSLGQGAAFF.